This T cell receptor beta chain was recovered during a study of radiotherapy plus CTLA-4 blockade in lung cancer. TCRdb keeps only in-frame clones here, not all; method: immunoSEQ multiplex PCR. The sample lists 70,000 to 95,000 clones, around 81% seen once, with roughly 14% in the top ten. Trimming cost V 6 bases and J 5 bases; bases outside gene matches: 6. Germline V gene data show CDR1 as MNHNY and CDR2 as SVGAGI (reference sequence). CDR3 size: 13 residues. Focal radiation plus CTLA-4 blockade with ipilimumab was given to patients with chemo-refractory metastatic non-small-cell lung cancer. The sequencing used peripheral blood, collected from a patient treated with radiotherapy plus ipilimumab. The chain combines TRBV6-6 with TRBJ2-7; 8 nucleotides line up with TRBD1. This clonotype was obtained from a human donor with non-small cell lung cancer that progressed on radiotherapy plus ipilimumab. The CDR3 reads CASSSTGVHEQYF. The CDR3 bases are TGTGCCAGCAGCTCGACAGGGGTCCACGAGCAGTACTTC.